This TCR beta chain was recorded in a study of shared clonotypes between healthy human individuals. With regard to this clone: Its antigen remains unidentified.

Naive-designated CD8 cells lacked CD45RO, were positively enriched for CCR7, and omitted terminally differentiated effector memory CD45RA+ cells. Adult Caucasians living in Nashville, Tennessee made up all of the donors. Whole-study results and caveats: Richness estimates generally favored naive over memory subsets. An effect of sequencing depth on clonotype sharing among donors was expected.

The genomic DNA of each subset was split evenly across several immunoSEQ plates. The assay was immunoSEQ multiplex PCR, and TCRdb's table has in-frame clones only and misses some. The data contain about 1.9 million clones, around 93% of them singletons. The CDR3 covers 20 residues. Germline-derived CDR1 and CDR2 are SGHTA and FQGTGA. The chain has TRBV7-3 and TRBJ2-5, with 9 positions matching TRBD1. The J call is uncertain, as TRBJ2-7 better fits the DNA end. The specimen was naive CD8+ T cells from PBMCs. The sequence derives from a young man in good health. Some clones in this sample may be carry-over from other donors' samples. The CDR3 nucleotides read TGTGCCAGCAGCTCACCCCTTTCCGGGACAGGGATCCCTACCCCGTACGAGCAGTACTTC. Translated, it gives CASSSPLSGTGIPTPYEQYF.